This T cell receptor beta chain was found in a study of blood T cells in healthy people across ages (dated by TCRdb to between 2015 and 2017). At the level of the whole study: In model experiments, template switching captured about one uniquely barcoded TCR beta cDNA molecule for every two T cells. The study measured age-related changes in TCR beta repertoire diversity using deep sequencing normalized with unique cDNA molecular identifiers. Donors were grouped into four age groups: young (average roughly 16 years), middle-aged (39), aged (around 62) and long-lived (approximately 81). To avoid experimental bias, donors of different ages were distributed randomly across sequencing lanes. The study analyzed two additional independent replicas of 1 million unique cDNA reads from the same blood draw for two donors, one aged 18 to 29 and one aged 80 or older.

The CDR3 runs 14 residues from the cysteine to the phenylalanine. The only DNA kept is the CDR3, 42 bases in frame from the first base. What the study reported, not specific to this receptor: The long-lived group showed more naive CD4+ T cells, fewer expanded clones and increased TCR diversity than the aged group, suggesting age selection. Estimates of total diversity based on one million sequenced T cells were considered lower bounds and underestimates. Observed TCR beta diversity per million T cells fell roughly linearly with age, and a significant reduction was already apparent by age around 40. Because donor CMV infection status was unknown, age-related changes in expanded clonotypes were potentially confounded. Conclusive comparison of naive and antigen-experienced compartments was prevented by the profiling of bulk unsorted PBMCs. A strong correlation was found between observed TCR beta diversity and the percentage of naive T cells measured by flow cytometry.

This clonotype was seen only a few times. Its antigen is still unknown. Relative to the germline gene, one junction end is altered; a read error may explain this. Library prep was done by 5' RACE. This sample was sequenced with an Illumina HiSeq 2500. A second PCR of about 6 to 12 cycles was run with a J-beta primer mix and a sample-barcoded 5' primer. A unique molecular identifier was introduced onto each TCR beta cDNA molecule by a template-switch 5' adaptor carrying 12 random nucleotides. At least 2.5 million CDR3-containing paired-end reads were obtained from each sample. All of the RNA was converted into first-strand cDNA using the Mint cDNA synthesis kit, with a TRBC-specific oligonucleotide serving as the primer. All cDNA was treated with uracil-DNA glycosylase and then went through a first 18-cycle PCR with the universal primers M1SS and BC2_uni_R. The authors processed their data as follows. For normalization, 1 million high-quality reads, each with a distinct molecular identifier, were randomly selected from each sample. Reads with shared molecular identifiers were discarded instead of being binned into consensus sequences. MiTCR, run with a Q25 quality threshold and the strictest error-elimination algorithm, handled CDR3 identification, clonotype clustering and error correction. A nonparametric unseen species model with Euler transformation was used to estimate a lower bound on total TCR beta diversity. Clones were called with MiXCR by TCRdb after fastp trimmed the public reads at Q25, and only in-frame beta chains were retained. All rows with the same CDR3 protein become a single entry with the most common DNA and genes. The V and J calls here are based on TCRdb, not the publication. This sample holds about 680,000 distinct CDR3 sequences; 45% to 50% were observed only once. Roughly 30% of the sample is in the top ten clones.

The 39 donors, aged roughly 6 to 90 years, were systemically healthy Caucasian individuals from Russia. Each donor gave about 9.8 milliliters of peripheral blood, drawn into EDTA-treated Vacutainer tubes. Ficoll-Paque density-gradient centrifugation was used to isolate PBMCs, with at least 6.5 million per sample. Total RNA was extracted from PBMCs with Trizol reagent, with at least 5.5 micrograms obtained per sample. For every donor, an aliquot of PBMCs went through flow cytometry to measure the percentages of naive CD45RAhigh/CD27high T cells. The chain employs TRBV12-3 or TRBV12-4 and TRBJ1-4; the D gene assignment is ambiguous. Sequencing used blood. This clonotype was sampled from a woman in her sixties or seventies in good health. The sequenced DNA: TGTGCCAGTAGTTTATCCCAGACGAATGAAAAACTGTTTTTT. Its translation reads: CASSLSQTNEKLFF.